The present T cell receptor (beta chain) was sequenced within a study of T cell responses to AZD1222 COVID-19 vaccine. Study results and limitations: The donor cohort was predominantly white British with a female majority, and clonal diversity may have been underestimated. After the peak T cell response, and only then, were repertoires sampled. Recipients of two AZD1222 doses showed rising Spike-specific TCR breadth and depth. Mapped onto spike, vaccine-associated CD4 TCRs spanned it and were dominant at 160-218 and 743-854.

This table comes from immunoSEQ multiplex PCR, and its TCRdb copy is limited to in-frame clones, with some not included. The sample shows about 180,000 clones, roughly 91% of them seen only once. Comment on this clone: Antigen specificity is unknown.

This CDR3 is 15 amino acids long. Germline loops: CDR1 SGDLS, CDR2 YYNGEE. The V gene end was trimmed by 4 bases and the J gene end by 5 bases; junction bases not matched to a gene: 4. The source is an adult who received the AZD1222 COVID-19 vaccine. The rearrangement links TRBV9 to TRBJ2-3; TRBD2 aligns across 13 bases. Sequencing was performed on peripheral blood, taken 28 days after the second AZD1222 dose. The CDR3 is CASSSRTSGRDTQYF. The CDR3 DNA is TGTGCCAGCAGCTCCCGGACTAGCGGGAGAGATACGCAGTATTTT.